This is a list of T cell receptor beta chains from one sample in a study of persistence of HIV-infected CD4 T cells. The protocol was immunoSEQ multiplex PCR, while the TCRdb copy is restricted to in-frame clones and leaves out a portion. Seen here are under 35,000 clones, approximately 70% observed once, and the top ten hold roughly 1.5%. For these TCRs, the target antigens are not known. The input for sequencing was CD4+ T cells sorted from PBMCs after roughly 18-hour stimulation, taken from a patient who received antiretroviral therapy. Receptors were obtained from an adult man with HIV who was CMV-seropositive. Each CDR3 is given without its conserved first and last residue. Fields, in order: J gene, V gene, CDR3 protein.

j_call: TRBJ1-1; v_call: TRBV20-1; cdr3_aa: SASEQVNTEAF
j_call: TRBJ2-1; v_call: TRBV5-1; cdr3_aa: ASSLDTRGGPYNEQF
j_call: TRBJ1-4; v_call: TRBV6-5; cdr3_aa: ASRRGLSNEKLF
j_call: TRBJ1-6; v_call: TRBV2; cdr3_aa: ASSMGGNSPLH
j_call: TRBJ2-3; v_call: TRBV7-3; cdr3_aa: ASSPSKRGGTDTQY
j_call: TRBJ2-3; v_call: TRBV18; cdr3_aa: ASSTRGGSTDTQY
j_call: TRBJ2-1; v_call: TRBV19; cdr3_aa: ASSETSGGRNEQF
j_call: TRBJ2-7; v_call: TRBV28; cdr3_aa: ASDGAGGGYEQY
j_call: TRBJ1-5; v_call: TRBV7-2; cdr3_aa: ASSLAVDFPINQPQH
j_call: TRBJ1-2; v_call: TRBV5-1; cdr3_aa: ASSFGDGTDGYT
j_call: TRBJ2-1; v_call: TRBV6-5; cdr3_aa: ASSFQGGQF
j_call: TRBJ2-3; v_call: TRBV10-3; cdr3_aa: AISGTGGLTDTQY
j_call: TRBJ1-2; v_call: TRBV5-1; cdr3_aa: ASSLLADSGYT
j_call: TRBJ1-3; v_call: TRBV29-1; cdr3_aa: SVGEFSGNTIY
j_call: TRBJ1-1; v_call: TRBV29-1; cdr3_aa: SAVGSGSKGTEAF
j_call: TRBJ1-3; v_call: TRBV15; cdr3_aa: ATTDLQDPGNTIY
j_call: TRBJ1-4; v_call: TRBV29-1; cdr3_aa: SVAGSEKLF
j_call: TRBJ2-7; v_call: TRBV27; cdr3_aa: ASSLGFFRGARSSYEQY
j_call: TRBJ1-1; v_call: TRBV3-1/TRBV3-2; cdr3_aa: ASSLLGGVNTEAF
j_call: TRBJ1-5; v_call: TRBV18; cdr3_aa: ASSLYGQNSNQPQH
j_call: TRBJ2-5; v_call: TRBV4-1; cdr3_aa: ASSQGDTKRDQY
j_call: TRBJ1-2; v_call: TRBV5-5; cdr3_aa: ASSLGQGFGYT
j_call: TRBJ1-5; v_call: TRBV15; cdr3_aa: ATSRDRVGNQPQH
j_call: TRBJ1-1; v_call: TRBV29-1; cdr3_aa: SVHGTGDTEAF
j_call: TRBJ2-1; v_call: TRBV28; cdr3_aa: ASSLPGTWSKEQF
j_call: TRBJ1-4; v_call: TRBV4-2; cdr3_aa: ASSSPRQGLNDEKLF
j_call: TRBJ1-2; v_call: TRBV28; cdr3_aa: ASRTGTGGLGYGYT
j_call: TRBJ2-1; v_call: TRBV11-3; cdr3_aa: ASSPGLERNNEQF
j_call: TRBJ1-4; v_call: TRBV4-1; cdr3_aa: ASSQEVSGPTNEKLF
j_call: TRBJ2-5; v_call: TRBV5-4; cdr3_aa: ASSLGTAAKETQY
j_call: TRBJ1-1; v_call: TRBV3-1/TRBV3-2; cdr3_aa: ASSQPGQGGTEAF
j_call: TRBJ2-1; v_call: TRBV20-1; cdr3_aa: SASGESEEQF
j_call: TRBJ1-3; v_call: TRBV11-2; cdr3_aa: ASSLGRVQTGNSGNTIY
j_call: TRBJ1-5; v_call: TRBV4-1; cdr3_aa: ASSQVGGQGMGQPQH
j_call: TRBJ2-3; v_call: TRBV18; cdr3_aa: ASSPPTGGRGTDTQY
j_call: TRBJ1-5; v_call: TRBV7-9; cdr3_aa: ASSFKPESPQH